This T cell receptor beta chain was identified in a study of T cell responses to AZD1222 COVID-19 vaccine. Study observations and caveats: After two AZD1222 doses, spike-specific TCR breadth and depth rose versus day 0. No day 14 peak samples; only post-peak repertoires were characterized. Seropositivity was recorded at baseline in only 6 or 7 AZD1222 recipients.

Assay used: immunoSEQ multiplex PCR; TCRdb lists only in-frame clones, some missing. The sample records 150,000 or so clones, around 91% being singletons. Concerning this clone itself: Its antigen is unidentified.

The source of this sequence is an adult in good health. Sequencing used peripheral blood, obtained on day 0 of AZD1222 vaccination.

In DNA form, the CDR3 reads TGTGCCAGCAGTTACTCGACAGGGGGCCCTAATTCACCCCTCCACTTT. Its protein product is CASSYSTGGPNSPLHF. The V and J genes are TRBV6-5 and TRBJ1-6; 10 positions match TRBD1. J gave up 6 bases and V 0 bases, and 2 bases lay outside the gene matches. The CDR3 extends over 16 amino acids. Germline V gives CDR1 MNHEY, CDR2 SVGAGI.